Listed below are T cell receptor beta chains from one sample, sequenced in a study of response to subunit inactivated influenza vaccine. One entry per CDR3 protein, called by TCRdb with MiXCR from the RT-PCR reads. The sample holds 430,000 or so distinct CDR3 sequences; approximately 9.9% are singletons and the top ten take less than 15%. The input for sequencing was PBMCs from blood, taken roughly 47 days after vaccination. The receptors were sampled from a man in his fifties or sixties who received an inactivated influenza vaccine. The CDR3 runs from the conserved cysteine through the conserved F or W. A D gene is named only where the DNA matches it firmly. A row's size may be missing; if present it is once, few, many or a size class.

many	TRBV12-3/TRBV12-4	TRBJ2-1	TRBD1	CASTGTGGPYNEQFF	TGTGCCAGCACCGGGACAGGGGGACCCTACAATGAGCAGTTCTTC
many	TRBV15	TRBJ2-7	NA	CATRSLGGGFEQYF	TGTGCCACCAGATCCCTGGGGGGAGGCTTTGAGCAGTACTTC
NA	TRBV5-1	TRBJ2-5	TRBD2	CASSGGSGRETQYF	TGCGCCAGCAGCGGGGGTAGCGGGAGAGAGACCCAGTACTTC
few	TRBV20-1	TRBJ1-5	NA	CSSKGKSNQPQHF	TGCAGTTCTAAGGGCAAGAGCAATCAGCCCCAGCATTTT
few	TRBV6-5	TRBJ1-1	TRBD1	CASSYSYRGRTEAFF	TGTGCCAGCAGTTACTCTTACAGGGGGCGCACTGAAGCTTTCTTT
many	TRBV5-1	TRBJ2-7	TRBD1	CASSSSGTGGSEQYF	TGCGCCAGCAGCTCGTCCGGGACAGGGGGCTCCGAGCAGTACTTC
NA	TRBV20-1	TRBJ2-3	NA	CSATITGDVDTQYF	TGCAGTGCTACTATAACGGGAGACGTGGATACGCAGTATTTT
many	TRBV29-1	TRBJ2-1	NA	CSVLIRVNEQFF	TGCAGCGTACTTATCAGGGTCAATGAGCAGTTCTTC
NA	TRBV29-1	TRBJ1-2	NA	CSVERQVRGYTF	TGCAGCGTTGAAAGGCAGGTTCGTGGCTACACCTTC
many	TRBV12-3/TRBV12-4	TRBJ2-1	TRBD2	CASSFSGGREDEQFF	TGTGCCAGCAGTTTCTCGGGGGGGCGGGAAGATGAGCAGTTCTTC
NA	TRBV29-1	TRBJ2-1	TRBD2	CSAQLAGGGNEQFF	TGCAGCGCTCAACTAGCGGGAGGGGGCAATGAGCAGTTCTTC
many	TRBV6-1	TRBJ2-1	TRBD2	CASRDSGGGYNEQFF	TGTGCCAGCAGGGATAGCGGGGGTGGCTACAATGAGCAGTTCTTC
many	TRBV20-1	TRBJ1-5	NA	CSAPRGGDGQPQHF	TGCAGTGCTCCGAGGGGAGGGGACGGGCAGCCCCAGCATTTT
NA	TRBV10-3	TRBJ1-5	NA	CAISETVGQPQHF	TGTGCCATCAGTGAGACGGTCGGACAGCCCCAGCATTTT
NA	TRBV7-9	TRBJ2-2	TRBD2	CASSLLGGRGTGELFF	TGTGCCAGCAGCTTACTGGGCGGGAGAGGCACCGGGGAGCTGTTTTTT
NA	TRBV7-9	TRBJ2-1	NA	CASSSTGPLEGNEQFF	TGTGCCAGCAGCTCTACCGGGCCGTTGGAGGGGAATGAGCAGTTCTTC
NA	TRBV5-5	TRBJ1-5	NA	CASSFQVGGDQPQHF	TGTGCCAGCAGCTTCCAGGTGGGAGGGGATCAGCCCCAGCATTTT
few	TRBV20-1	TRBJ2-7	TRBD1	CSALTNSRQGRPYEQYF	TGCAGTGCCCTCACTAATTCTCGACAGGGCCGTCCCTACGAGCAGTACTTC
NA	TRBV7-9	TRBJ1-1	NA	CASSPTARNTEAFF	TGTGCCAGCAGCCCTACGGCTAGGAACACTGAAGCTTTCTTT
NA	TRBV2	TRBJ2-7	NA	CASKQSYEQYF	TGTGCCAGCAAGCAGTCCTACGAGCAGTACTTC
few	TRBV20-1	TRBJ1-2	TRBD1	CSAYKTGDGYGYTF	TGCAGTGCTTACAAGACAGGGGACGGCTATGGCTACACCTTC
few	TRBV4-1	TRBJ2-7	TRBD2	CASSQNFDGLAGDRSYEQYF	TGCGCCAGCAGCCAAAATTTTGACGGGCTAGCGGGAGATCGGTCCTACGAGCAGTACTTC
NA	TRBV7-9	TRBJ1-1	NA	CASRSSIGGTEAFF	TGTGCCAGCCGCTCTTCTATTGGGGGCACTGAAGCTTTCTTT
many	TRBV6-5	TRBJ2-3	NA	CASSYGGVKGTDTQYF	TGTGCCAGCAGTTACGGAGGGGTTAAGGGCACAGATACGCAGTATTTT
once	TRBV4-2	TRBJ2-7	NA	CASSQDSFRGGEQYF	TGTGCCAGCAGCCAAGATTCTTTCAGGGGGGGCGAGCAGTACTTC
few	TRBV3-1	TRBJ2-5	TRBD1	CASSHFGQGWQETQYF	TGTGCCAGCAGCCACTTTGGACAGGGTTGGCAAGAGACCCAGTACTTC
many	TRBV5-6	TRBJ2-6	NA	CASSLVGSGANVLTF	TGCGCCAGCAGCTTGGTTGGCTCTGGGGCCAACGTCCTGACTTTC